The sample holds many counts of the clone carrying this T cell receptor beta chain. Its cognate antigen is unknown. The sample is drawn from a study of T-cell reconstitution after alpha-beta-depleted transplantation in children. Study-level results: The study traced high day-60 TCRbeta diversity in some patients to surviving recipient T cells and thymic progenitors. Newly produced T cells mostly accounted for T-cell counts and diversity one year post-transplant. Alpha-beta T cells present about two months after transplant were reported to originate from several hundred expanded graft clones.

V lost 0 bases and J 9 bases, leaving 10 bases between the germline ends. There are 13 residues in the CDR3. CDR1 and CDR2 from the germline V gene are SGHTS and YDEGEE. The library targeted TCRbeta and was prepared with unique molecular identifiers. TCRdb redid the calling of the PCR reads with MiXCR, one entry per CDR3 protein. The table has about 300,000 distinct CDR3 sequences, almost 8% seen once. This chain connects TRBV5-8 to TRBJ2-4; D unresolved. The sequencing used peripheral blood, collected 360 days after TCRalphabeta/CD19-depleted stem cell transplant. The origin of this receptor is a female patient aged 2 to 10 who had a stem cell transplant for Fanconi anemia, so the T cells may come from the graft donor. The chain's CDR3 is CASSLDPGFIQYF. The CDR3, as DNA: TGTGCCAGCAGCTTGGATCCTGGGTTCATTCAGTACTTC.